Listed below are T cell receptor beta chains from one sample, sequenced in a study of CXCR3-negative and CXCR3-positive naive CD8 T cells. TCRdb reprocessed the 5' RACE reads and keeps a single row for each CDR3 protein, giving no DNA. Its table lists 75,000 to 90,000 distinct CDR3 sequences. The sequencing sample was made of naive CXCR3+ CD8+ T cells from blood. The receptor set was obtained from a human donor in good health. Some clones in this sample may be carry-over from other donors' samples. CDR3s include the opening cysteine and the closing phenylalanine or tryptophan.

J gene | V gene | CDR3 protein
TRBJ2-7 | TRBV29-1 | CSVRTVSYEQYF
TRBJ2-5 | TRBV12-3/TRBV12-4 | CASCRGPGETQYF
TRBJ1-4 | TRBV2 | CATRSWDEKLFF
TRBJ1-1 | TRBV29-1 | CSVEWVGSHTEAFF
TRBJ1-5 | TRBV7-2 | CASSLVPGDLNQPQHF
TRBJ1-1 | TRBV11-2 | CASSLKQVRSTEAFF
TRBJ2-1 | TRBV12-5 | CASGLADAGTGNNEQFF
TRBJ2-1 | TRBV28 | CASSLISGSYNEQFF
TRBJ2-5 | TRBV5-1 | CASSLGRDYEETQYF
TRBJ2-1 | TRBV5-1 | CASSLGTGDPYNEQFF
TRBJ2-7 | TRBV15 | CATAAFSGSYEQYF
TRBJ2-7 | TRBV4-2 | CASSQQDTYEQYF
TRBJ2-7 | TRBV15 | CATSRGPDRGLGEQYF
TRBJ2-7 | TRBV4-1 | CASSHTSGVDYEQYF
TRBJ1-6 | TRBV28 | CASQKPGLNSGRNSPLHF
TRBJ2-2 | TRBV7-9 | CASNRELWDFNTGELFF
TRBJ2-1 | TRBV12-5 | CASGLSQGVESYNEQFF
TRBJ2-7 | TRBV4-3 | CASSQEGTSYEQYF
TRBJ2-7 | TRBV29-1 | CSVDAGYEQYF
TRBJ2-7 | TRBV23-1 | CASSQRWGDSFLYEQYF
TRBJ2-5 | TRBV28 | CASSLLLAQETQYF
TRBJ2-1 | TRBV10-1 | CASSGGLAGVYFSSFNEQFF
TRBJ1-1 | TRBV12-2 | CASRLKGGTEAFF
TRBJ2-7 | TRBV2 | CASSGQGYEQYF
TRBJ2-2 | TRBV28 | CASSLRQGEAGELFF
TRBJ1-5 | TRBV7-8 | CASSLGLGQPQHF
TRBJ2-7 | TRBV18 | CASSPPGSYEQYF
TRBJ2-5 | TRBV27 | CASSLTPSGGGETQYF
TRBJ2-5 | TRBV7-6 | CASSLTSWETQYF
TRBJ2-2 | TRBV3-1 | CASSQVGLAPGELFF
TRBJ2-3 | TRBV29-1 | CSVLGALADTQYF
TRBJ1-5 | TRBV10-3 | CAISDSWNQPQHF
TRBJ2-7 | TRBV7-2 | CASSSLGQGHEQYF
TRBJ1-4 | TRBV9 | CASSPSGFGDRGEKLFF
TRBJ2-3 | TRBV12-3/TRBV12-4 | CASSLGADTQYF
TRBJ1-6 | TRBV5-1 | CASSLVGGNSPLHF
TRBJ1-1 | TRBV7-9 | CASSLAPTGWTEAFF
TRBJ2-7 | TRBV28 | CASRSRENYEQYF
TRBJ1-1 | TRBV20-1 | CSARDLFSGETIMNTEAFF
TRBJ2-7 | TRBV9 | CASSVLDRPGEQYF
TRBJ2-5 | TRBV28 | CASSFWGETQYF
TRBJ2-3 | TRBV9 | CASSRSGGASDTQYF
TRBJ2-1 | TRBV7-2 | CASSNSGQGGEQFF
TRBJ2-7 | TRBV20-1 | CMVGAGDYEQYF
TRBJ2-1 | TRBV5-1 | CASSLGNSEQFF
TRBJ2-5 | TRBV28 | CASSLGGLGETQYF
TRBJ1-1 | TRBV29-1 | CSVWVFTEAFF
TRBJ2-5 | TRBV7-9 | CASSFPDRRRQETQYF